This T cell receptor beta chain comes out of a study of identifying expanded T cells in peripheral blood. Findings and limits, study-wide: Two-week clone count variance significantly increased as total template count grew. Over about two and four weeks, about 15 and 19 clones changed, versus approximately 1.2 between replicates.

Clones were sequenced by immunoSEQ multiplex PCR, and TCRdb holds only the in-frame ones, with some missing. The repertoire includes 70,000 to 95,000 clones, 88% of them detected once, and roughly 3.9% sits in the top ten. During the collection period, no donor immune events like infections were recorded. A note on this clone: What it binds is not known.

This TCR was sampled from a person aged 18 to 75 in good health. The sequenced sample was blood.

CDR3 nucleotide sequence: TGTGCCAGCGACCGGGACCCCGCCGGCAACGTCCTGACTTTC. It specifies CASDRDPAGNVLTF. This chain connects TRBV21-1 to TRBJ2-6. TRBV21-1 is classified as a pseudogene. This CDR3 contains 14 residues.